The 28 T cell receptor beta chains below all came from one sample that was sequenced in a study of chemoradiotherapy in HPV16-positive cancers. TCRdb keeps only in-frame clones here, not all; method: immunoSEQ multiplex PCR. The table lists some 12,000 clones, about four fifths of them singletons. Sampling was carried out from a patient who underwent chemoradiotherapy. The receptors stem from a human donor with HPV-associated anogenital cancer.

The rearrangement links TRBV6-5 to TRBJ1-2, with D maybe TRBD1 (6 bases). V was clipped by 5 bases and J by 2 bases, with 9 bases between them. The germline V gene encodes CDR1 MNHEY and CDR2 SVGAGI. The CDR3 has 13 residues. CDR3 loop: CASSLDRNYGYTF. CDR3 sequence (DNA): TGTGCCAGCAGTCTAGACAGGAACTATGGCTACACCTTC.

The V gene is TRBV9, the J gene TRBJ2-3; TRBD1 matches at 8 bases. The CDR3 covers 16 residues. The ends lost 3 bases at V and 0 bases at J; junction bases unmatched: 6. Germline V lookup: CDR1 SGDLS, CDR2 YYNGEE. The CDR3 loop reads CASSGGQDPSTDTQYF. The CDR3 nucleotides read TGTGCCAGCAGCGGGGGACAGGACCCTAGCACAGATACGCAGTATTTT.

The V call is TRBV4-1, the J call TRBJ1-4; D is unclear. From germline, CDR1 is MGHRA and CDR2 YSYEKL. The CDR3 is 14 residues long. Trimming cost V 1 base and J 5 bases, with 8 bases left between them. The CDR3 sequence: CASSQVGQNEKLFF. Written as DNA, the CDR3 is TGCGCCAGCAGCCAAGTGGGCCAGAATGAAAAACTGTTTTTT.

The chain employs TRBV19 and TRBJ2-5, with D possibly TRBD2 on 5 matching bases. Germline V gives CDR1 LNHDA, CDR2 SQIVND (reference sequence). V dropped 9 bases and J dropped 7 bases, with 15 bases sitting between them. The CDR3 length is 12 residues. CDR3 nucleotide sequence: TGTGCCAGCGCCGAGTCAGAGGGGACCCAGTACTTC. This gives the protein CASAESEGTQYF.

V gene TRBV7-6 combines with J gene TRBJ2-2; the D gene could be TRBD1 or TRBD2 (6 bases each). Trimming stripped 5 bases from V and 2 bases from J, with 15 bases between. Germline values: CDR1 SGHVS, CDR2 FNYEAQ. The CDR3 runs to 16 residues. This CDR3 is CASSQHGGGNTGELFF. CDR3 sequence (DNA): TGTGCCAGCAGCCAACACGGAGGGGGTAACACCGGGGAGCTGTTTTTT. The variable domain in full, with the rest retrieved from reference TRBV7-6 and TRBJ2-2, is GAGVSQSPRYKVTKRGQDVALRCDPISGHVSLYWYRQALGQGPEFLTYFNYEAQQDKSGLPNDRFSAERPEGSISTLTIQRTEQRDSAMYRCASSQHGGGNTGELFFGEGSRLTVL.

The chain links TRBV7-2 to TRBJ1-2; no clear D. V lost 7 bases and J 5 bases, leaving 11 bases between the germline ends. Germline V gene lookup returns CDR1 SGHTA and CDR2 FQGNSA. This CDR3 is 12 amino acids long. In DNA, the CDR3 is TGTGCCAGCAACTACGGGGTATATGGCTACACCTTC. Translation gives CASNYGVYGYTF. Based on the CDR3 plus reference TRBV7-2 and TRBJ1-2, the full variable domain is GAGVSQSPSNKVTEKGKDVELRCDPISGHTALYWYRQSLGQGLEFLIYFQGNSAPDKSGLPSDRFSAERTGGSVSTLTIQRTQQEDSAVYLCASNYGVYGYTFGSGTRLTVV.

The chain links TRBV27 to TRBJ1-4; TRBD1 is a possible D gene (6 bases). Per the germline V gene, CDR1 is MNHEY and CDR2 is SMNVEV (reference sequence). This CDR3 comprises 15 residues. The V and J ends lost 0 bases and 5 bases respectively, with 10 bases between them. The CDR3 here is CASSLSAQGNEKLFF. The CDR3 nucleotides read TGTGCCAGCAGTTTATCGGCACAGGGAAATGAAAAACTGTTTTTT. Combining the CDR3 with reference TRBV27 and TRBJ1-4 gives the whole variable domain EAQVTQNPRYLITVTGKKLTVTCSQNMNHEYMSWYRQDPGLGLRQIYYSMNVEVTDKGDVPEGYKVSRKEKRNFPLILESPSPNQTSLYFCASSLSAQGNEKLFFGSGTQLSVL.

On this clone: One end of the junction is discordant with germline, which a read error may explain. The chain carries TRBV29-1 and TRBJ2-7; 8 nucleotides align to TRBD2. The length of the CDR3 is 13 residues. Germline values: CDR1 SQVTM, CDR2 ANQGSEA. The CDR3 DNA reads as TGCAGCGTTGGCGGGGGGAGCTCCCACGAGCAGTACTTC. This gives the protein CSVGGGSSHEQYF.

J is TRBJ1-2 and V is TRBV29-1, with D possibly TRBD1 on 5 matching bases. The germline V gene encodes CDR1 SQVTM and CDR2 ANQGSEA. The CDR3 length is 13 residues. V was clipped by 6 bases and J by 4 bases, with 15 bases between them. This chain's CDR3 is CSVRTGDSYGYTF. The DNA for the CDR3 is TGCAGCGTCCGTACGGGGGATTCCTATGGCTACACCTTC.

The J gene is TRBJ1-3, the V gene TRBV2, with D maybe TRBD1 (5 bases). The CDR3 is 13 residues long. V lost 4 bases to trimming and J lost 4 bases, with 8 bases between them. The germline V gene has CDR1 SNHLY and CDR2 FYNNEI. CDR3 residues: CASSAGLGNTIYF. Here the CDR3 DNA reads TGTGCCAGCAGTGCAGGGTTGGGAAACACCATATATTTT.

The sample holds a few counts of this clone. This chain uses TRBV6-6 with TRBJ1-1, with D unresolved. V lost 7 bases, J lost 1 base, and 10 bases lay in between. This CDR3 region has 13 residues. Germline V CDR1 and CDR2: MNHNY, SVGAGI (reference sequence). The CDR3 spells CASNRQRNTEAFF. The CDR3 region has the DNA TGTGCCAGCAATAGGCAGAGGAACACTGAAGCTTTCTTT.

CDR3 region: CASSPTGSSPQFF. CDR3 nucleotide sequence: TGTGCCAGCAGCCCTACAGGGTCTTCCCCCCAGTTCTTC. The rearrangement joins TRBV7-2 to TRBJ2-1; a weak D match, TRBD1 (6 bases). The length of the CDR3 is 13 residues. Germline-derived CDR1 and CDR2 are SGHTA and FQGNSA. Trimming removed 5 bases at V and 13 bases at J, with 18 bases between.

The gene calls are TRBV18 and TRBJ2-6; D possibly corresponds to TRBD2 (6 bases). Germline loops: CDR1 KGHSH, CDR2 LQKENI. Trimming cost V 2 bases and J 0 bases, with 11 bases left between them. This CDR3 spans 17 amino acids. The CDR3 DNA reads as TGTGCCAGCTCACCAGGAGGGCCACCCTCTGGGGCCAACGTCCTGACTTTC. Its protein product is CASSPGGPPSGANVLTF.

The rearrangement links TRBV6-5 to TRBJ2-5; D not certain. Trimming took off 2 bases at V and 2 bases at J, with 9 bases between the two ends. The CDR3 loop spans 14 amino acids. Looked up from germline, CDR1 is MNHEY and CDR2 is SVGAGI. The CDR3 is CASSYVGNQETQYF. DNA for the CDR3: TGTGCCAGCAGTTACGTTGGGAATCAAGAGACCCAGTACTTC.

The rearrangement links TRBV6-5 to TRBJ1-5; no firm D call. V was clipped by 6 bases and J by 1 base, with 10 bases between them. This CDR3 is built from 14 residues. Per germline, CDR1 MNHEY and CDR2 SVGAGI. The CDR3 bases are TGTGCCAGCAGCCTCGACAAGAGCAATCAGCCCCAGCATTTT. Translated, it gives CASSLDKSNQPQHF.

The chain couples TRBV9 to TRBJ1-2; no reliable D call. CDR3 length: 14 residues. The V gene's germline CDR1 is SGDLS and CDR2 YYNGEE. V was trimmed by 5 bases and J by 10 bases, leaving 21 bases between them. The CDR3 bases are TGTGCCAGCAGAGGCGGGTCCGGGGTTACCGACTACACCTTC. Protein product: CASRGGSGVTDYTF.

The genes are TRBV19 and TRBJ1-1; D unclear. The CDR3 totals 15 residues. The germline gives CDR1 LNHDA, CDR2 SQIVND (reference sequence). V lost 8 bases, J lost 0 bases, and 16 bases lay in between. CDR3 nucleotides: TGTGCCAGTCCTGGACCGGGAGGCATGAACACTGAAGCTTTCTTT. Protein: CASPGPGGMNTEAFF.

A few counts support this clone. The rearrangement joins TRBV6-4 to TRBJ2-2, with TRBD1 as a possible D gene (5 bases). Germline CDR1 reads MRHNA; CDR2 reads SNTAGT. V lost 7 bases and J lost 6, with 12 bases in between. The CDR3 consists of 13 residues. CDR3: CASTGQGAGELFF. CDR3 in DNA: TGTGCCAGCACCGGGCAGGGCGCCGGGGAGCTGTTTTTT.

This clone was counted only a few times. The V gene is TRBV30, the J gene TRBJ1-6, with D hard to call. Trimming stripped 8 bases from V and 5 bases from J, with 16 bases between. Germline values: CDR1 GTSNPN, CDR2 SVGIG (reference sequence). The CDR3 is 14 amino acids. Here the CDR3 DNA reads TGTGCCCTTACCCGCGGGGTAAATAATTCACCCCTCCACTTT. It translates to CALTRGVNNSPLHF.

The chain recombines TRBV7-9 with TRBJ2-7; 7 bases agree with TRBD1. CDR1 is SEHNR and CDR2 is FQNEAQ in the germline V gene (reference sequence). V dropped 1 base and J dropped 6; count of bases not matched to a gene: 6. The CDR3 consists of 14 residues. CDR3: CASSLVGQVSEQYF. The CDR3 DNA reads TGTGCCAGCAGCTTAGTTGGACAGGTTTCCGAGCAGTACTTC.

The chain combines TRBV6-5 with TRBJ1-4; 10 nucleotides align to TRBD1. Germline V lookup: CDR1 MNHEY, CDR2 SVGAGI. The CDR3 contains 14 residues. Here the CDR3 reads CTTTTGGDWEKLFF. The CDR3, as DNA: TGTACGACCACGACAGGGGGCGATTGGGAAAAACTGTTTTTT.

This clone was seen only a few times. The chain recombines TRBV7-9 with TRBJ2-7; 8 bases line up with TRBD2. The germline gives CDR1 SEHNR, CDR2 FQNEAQ (reference sequence). The CDR3 is 14 residues long. Trimming took 3 bases from V and 3 from J; bases not matched to a gene: 4. This chain's CDR3 is CASSFAAGDYEQYF. The CDR3, as DNA: TGTGCCAGCAGCTTCGCAGCGGGGGACTACGAGCAGTACTTC.

The rearrangement uses TRBV7-8 and TRBJ1-3; D is uncertain. Trimming removed 4 bases at V and 0 bases at J, with 4 bases between. This CDR3 is 13 amino acids long. The germline CDR1 and CDR2 sequences are SGHVS and FQNEAQ. CDR3 in DNA: TGTGCCAGCAGCTCTCCCTCTGGAAACACCATATATTTT. Amino acids: CASSSPSGNTIYF.

This rearrangement joins TRBV14 to TRBJ2-3; no clear D. V was clipped by 3 bases and J by 4 bases, with 2 bases between them. The CDR3 contains 11 residues. Germline values: CDR1 SGHDN, CDR2 FVKESK. In DNA form, the CDR3 reads TGTGCCAGCAGCCAGGCAGATACGCAGTATTTT. Residues: CASSQADTQYF.

V and J are TRBV15 and TRBJ1-6; tentatively, D is TRBD1 (5 bases). This CDR3 is built from 15 residues. The V end was cut by 0 bases, the J end by 6 bases, with 9 bases between. Germline V gene data show CDR1 as LNHNV and CDR2 as YYDKDF (reference sequence). This CDR3 reads CATSRDRGSNSPLHF. CDR3 DNA: TGTGCCACCAGCAGAGATCGGGGCAGTAATTCACCCCTCCACTTT.

The chain has TRBV11-2 and TRBJ2-7; either TRBD1 or TRBD2 may fit D (5 bases each). Germline V gene sequence: CDR1 SGHAT, CDR2 FQNNGV. The CDR3 length is 15 residues. V was clipped by 6 bases and J by 2 bases, with 17 bases between them. The CDR3, as DNA: TGTGCCAGCAGGCGGGCTGGGGGTGAGACCTACGAGCAGTACTTC. It specifies CASRRAGGETYEQYF.

The chain combines TRBV2 with TRBJ1-1; no definite D call. Trimming shortened V by 5 bases and J by 4 bases, and 8 bases separated the two germline ends. CDR3 length: 12 amino acids. Germline V CDR1 and CDR2: SNHLY, FYNNEI. In DNA, the CDR3 is TGTGCCAGCAGTCCAGAGGCCACTGAAGCTTTCTTT. Its protein is CASSPEATEAFF. Using reference TRBV2 and TRBJ1-1 for the parts outside the CDR3, the full variable domain is EPEVTQTPSHQVTQMGQEVILRCVPISNHLYFYWYRQILGQKVEFLVSFYNNEISEKSEIFDDQFSVERPDGSNFTLKIRSTKLEDSAMYFCASSPEATEAFFGQGTRLTVV.

The chain is built from TRBV4-3 and TRBJ2-2; D tentatively fits TRBD1 or TRBD2 (5 bases each). CDR1 and CDR2 from the germline V gene are LGHNA and YSLEER. The CDR3 spans 17 residues. The V gene lost 1 base and the J gene lost 3 bases, with 15 bases spanning the gap. CDR3 sequence (DNA): TGCGCCAGCAGCCAAGCCTGGGACCCTGCGCACACCGGGGAGCTGTTTTTT. It yields the protein CASSQAWDPAHTGELFF.